One sample yielded the 27 T cell receptor beta chains listed below, sequenced in a study of cytomegalovirus exposure and HLA in healthy donors. It was with 60 Vbeta and 13 Jbeta primers that the PCR ran. Profiling relied on immunoSEQ multiplex PCR, and the TCRdb table lists in-frame clones only, not all of them. The profile shows some 57,000 clones, 80% to 90% of them singletons. Sequencing was done on a sample of PBMCs. The receptors shown here come from a man younger than 40 in good health and CMV-seropositive.

This clone was observed once. The rearrangement links TRBV29-1 to TRBJ1-1; D possibly corresponds to TRBD1 (6 bases). The CDR3 length is 12 residues. V lost 2 bases, J lost 3 bases, and 7 bases lay in between. Germline CDR1 and CDR2: SQVTM and ANQGSEA. The CDR3 coding sequence is TGCAGCGTTGAAACAGGGTACACTGAAGCTTTCTTT. Translating it yields CSVETGYTEAFF.

In nucleotides, the CDR3 is TGCGCCAGCAGTGGGACTAGTAACGAGCAGTACTTC. Translated: CASSGTSNEQYF. The gene calls are TRBV10-1 and TRBJ2-7, with TRBD2 identical over 7 bases. In germline, CDR1 is WNHNN, CDR2 SYGVQD (reference sequence). The CDR3 runs 12 residues. Losses at the gene ends were 4 bases for V and 5 bases for J; bases not matched to a gene: 2.

J is TRBJ2-6 and V is TRBV27; no definite D call. V lost 6 bases to trimming and J lost 0 bases, with 6 bases between them. Germline V gene lookup returns CDR1 MNHEY and CDR2 SMNVEV (reference sequence). This CDR3 region has 14 residues. In nucleotides, the CDR3 is TGTGCCAGCAGCCCAATCTCTGGGGCCAACGTCCTGACTTTC. Protein sequence: CASSPISGANVLTF.

This chain connects TRBV25-1 to TRBJ1-6, with 7 bases lining up with TRBD1. The CDR3 consists of 17 residues. The germline CDR1 and CDR2 sequences are MGHDK and SYGVNS. V dropped 4 bases and J dropped 6; count of bases not matched to a gene: 12. DNA of the CDR3: TGTGCCAGCAGTGGGGAATCCAGGACAGGAATTAATTCACCCCTCCACTTT. It yields the protein CASSGESRTGINSPLHF. The whole variable domain, filled in from reference TRBV25-1 and TRBJ1-6, reads EADIYQTPRYLVIGTGKKITLECSQTMGHDKMYWYQQDPGMELHLIHYSYGVNSTEKGDLSSESTVSRIRTEHFPLTLESARPSHTSQYLCASSGESRTGINSPLHFGNGTRLTVT.

The chain is built from TRBV6-5 and TRBJ1-1; 8 bases are shared with TRBD1. The V segment lost 3 bases and the J segment 7 bases; nucleotides outside the gene matches: 7. Germline assignment: CDR1 MNHEY and CDR2 SVGAGI. The CDR3 is 14 amino acids. The CDR3 region has the DNA TGTGCCAGCAGTTATGACAGGGGAAGAGTTGAAGCTTTCTTT. Translating it yields CASSYDRGRVEAFF.

V usage is TRBV11-2 and J usage is TRBJ2-5, with 7 bases aligning to TRBD2. J was trimmed by 4 bases and V by 2 bases; bases with no gene match: 19. CDR3 length equals 19 residues. The germline V gene encodes CDR1 SGHAT and CDR2 FQNNGV. CDR3 sequence reads: CASSLRTSGGLGVRETQYF. CDR3 nucleotide sequence: TGTGCCAGCAGCTTAAGAACCTCCGGAGGACTAGGGGTGCGAGAGACCCAGTACTTC.

This clone was detected once. The chain joins TRBV5-1 to TRBJ1-2; TRBD1 is a possible D gene (5 bases). CDR3 size: 14 residues. CDR1 and CDR2 from the germline V gene are SGHRS and YFSETQ. V shed 4 bases and J shed 4 bases, with 14 bases lying between them. The CDR3 protein is CASSPDPGSYGYTF. The CDR3 DNA reads as TGCGCCAGCAGCCCTGATCCAGGGTCCTATGGCTACACCTTC.

This clone occurred once. DNA of the CDR3: TGTGCCAGCAGTTTTGGACTACCCACAGATACGCAGTATTTT. Translating it yields CASSFGLPTDTQYF. This rearrangement joins TRBV6-5 to TRBJ2-3; maybe TRBD2 (6 bases). CDR3 length: 14 amino acids. Per germline, CDR1 MNHEY and CDR2 SVGAGI. Between the trimmed V and J ends, which lost 4 bases and 2 bases, there was a span of 10 bases.

This clone was detected only a few times. The CDR3 spells CASSQGLQDRGNQPQHF. As DNA, the CDR3 is TGCGCCAGCAGCCAAGGATTGCAGGACAGGGGCAATCAGCCCCAGCATTTT. The V and J genes are TRBV4-1 and TRBJ1-5, with 8 bases aligning to TRBD1. V shed 1 base and J 2 bases; nucleotides not matched to a gene: 7. Germline CDR1 and CDR2: MGHRA and YSYEKL. This CDR3 region has 17 residues.

The genes are TRBV6-5 and TRBJ1-4; D gene ambiguous. There are 14 residues in the CDR3. Deletions cut 6 bases from V and 8 bases from J, with 16 bases between. Germline V gives CDR1 MNHEY, CDR2 SVGAGI. CDR3 loop: CASSPGVQLEKLFF. CDR3 coding DNA: TGTGCCAGCAGCCCTGGAGTTCAGCTAGAAAAACTGTTTTTT.

There are a few counts of this clone. The chain combines TRBV7-2 with TRBJ2-2; 11 nucleotides line up with TRBD2. CDR1 is SGHTA and CDR2 is FQGNSA in the germline V gene. Trimming cost V 4 bases and J 4 bases; bases outside gene matches: 5. This CDR3 is built from 16 residues. The CDR3 protein is CASSSRLAGSTGELFF. DNA for the CDR3: TGTGCCAGCAGCTCACGACTAGCGGGATCCACCGGGGAGCTGTTTTTT.

This clone came up once. The chain links TRBV29-1 to TRBJ1-2, with TRBD1 matching 8 bases. The CDR3 consists of 12 residues. V lost 5 bases to trimming and J lost 8 bases; unmatched junction nucleotides: 7. Germline V lookup: CDR1 SQVTM, CDR2 ANQGSEA. This CDR3 reads CSVNPGGRGYTF. CDR3 nucleotides: TGCAGCGTTAATCCAGGGGGCAGGGGCTACACCTTC.

The chain uses TRBV7-9 and TRBJ1-1; 7 bases map to TRBD1. V lost 5 bases and J lost 7; bases outside the gene matches: 4. The CDR3 is made up of 12 amino acids. Germline-derived CDR1 and CDR2 are SEHNR and FQNEAQ (reference sequence). The CDR3 spells CASSQDRVEAFF. DNA of the CDR3: TGTGCCAGCAGCCAAGACAGGGTTGAAGCTTTCTTT.

The chain joins TRBV4-1 to TRBJ1-2, with 9 bases lining up with TRBD1. This CDR3 has 17 amino acids. Trimming removed 0 bases from V and 8 bases from J; junction bases left unmatched: 13. The germline V gene encodes CDR1 MGHRA and CDR2 YSYEKL. CDR3 nucleotides: TGCGCCAGCAGCCAAGATTTGATGGGACAGGGTATAGAGGGCTACACCTTC. Residues: CASSQDLMGQGIEGYTF.

The chain recombines TRBV30 with TRBJ2-2, with TRBD1 identical over 11 bases. J was trimmed by 6 bases and V by 1 base; bases with no gene match: 10. The CDR3 runs 17 residues. CDR1 is GTSNPN and CDR2 is SVGIG in the germline V gene (reference sequence). For the CDR3, the DNA is TGTGCCTGGAGTGGGTGGACAGGGGGCAAAAGGCCCGGGGAGCTGTTTTTT. This codes for CAWSGWTGGKRPGELFF.

CDR3 sequence (DNA): TGTGCCAGCGGACAGGGTAAAGGAAACACCATATATTTT. The encoded protein is CASGQGKGNTIYF. J is TRBJ1-3 and V is TRBV19, with 8 bases aligning to TRBD1. Germline V gene data show CDR1 as LNHDA and CDR2 as SQIVND (reference sequence). V lost 9 bases to trimming and J lost 4 bases; unmatched junction nucleotides: 5. CDR3 length equals 13 residues.

The chain combines TRBV28 with TRBJ2-2, with 9 bases lining up with TRBD2. V lost 1 base, J lost 4 bases, and 4 bases stayed unmatched. The CDR3 has 16 residues. Germline V gene data show CDR1 as MDHEN and CDR2 as SYDVKM. The CDR3 bases are TGTGCCAGCAGTTTATTAGCGGGAGTATCCACCGGGGAGCTGTTTTTT. This codes for CASSLLAGVSTGELFF.

This chain connects TRBV6-6 to TRBJ2-7; 9 bases agree with TRBD2. Unmatched junction bases numbered 0, after V lost 4 bases and J lost 2 bases. The CDR3 loop spans 13 amino acids. CDR1 and CDR2 from the germline V gene are MNHNY and SVGAGI (reference sequence). Here the CDR3 reads CASSLAGAYEQYF. The CDR3 DNA reads TGTGCCAGCAGTTTAGCGGGAGCCTACGAGCAGTACTTC.

The chain couples TRBV10-3 to TRBJ1-1; D may be TRBD1 (6 bases). This CDR3 comprises 12 residues. Trimming took 3 bases from V and 7 from J, leaving 9 bases between them. The germline CDR1 and CDR2 sequences are ENHRY and SYGVKD. CDR3 nucleotide sequence: TGTGCCATCAGTGACAGGGGAATTGAAGCTTTCTTT. Amino acid sequence: CAISDRGIEAFF.

The gene calls are TRBV5-5 and TRBJ2-7; 8 bases map to TRBD1. The V segment lost 0 bases and the J segment 3 bases; nucleotides outside the gene matches: 8. CDR1 and CDR2 (germline): SGHKS, YYEKEE (reference sequence). The CDR3 contains 16 residues. CDR3 bases: TGTGCCAGCAGCTTGGGACAGGGGCTTGCAGGCTACGAGCAGTACTTC. Amino acid sequence: CASSLGQGLAGYEQYF.

This clone was detected once. The rearrangement joins TRBV5-1 to TRBJ1-1, with D tentatively TRBD1 (6 bases). The V gene lost 4 bases and the J gene lost 4 bases, with 20 bases spanning the gap. The CDR3 is 16 residues long. Looked up from germline, CDR1 is SGHRS and CDR2 is YFSETQ. The CDR3 DNA sequence: TGCGCCAGCAGCCCGAGTTGGGGGCCGCGGAGCACTGAAGCTTTCTTT. It translates to CASSPSWGPRSTEAFF.

The chain joins TRBV19 to TRBJ1-3, with 8 positions matching TRBD1. Germline V lookup: CDR1 LNHDA, CDR2 SQIVND (reference sequence). The CDR3 has 17 residues. The ends lost 2 bases at V and 1 base at J; junction bases unmatched: 7. CDR3 loop: CASSIRTGKESGNTIYF. The DNA for the CDR3 is TGTGCCAGTAGTATAAGGACAGGGAAGGAATCTGGAAACACCATATATTTT.

The chain joins TRBV11-1 to TRBJ2-1; 8 bases align to TRBD2. The CDR3 length is 15 residues. From germline, CDR1 is SGHAT and CDR2 FQDESV (reference sequence). With 5 bases clipped from V and 1 base from J, the junction kept 4 bases outside the gene matches. The chain's CDR3 is CASSTSSGSYNEQFF. The CDR3 nucleotides read TGTGCCAGCAGCACCTCTAGCGGGTCCTACAATGAGCAGTTCTTC.

This chain connects TRBV27 to TRBJ1-1; the D is unclear. The germline V and J ends were trimmed by 4 bases and 2 bases, with 11 bases remaining between them. Germline CDR1 MNHEY, CDR2 SMNVEV (reference sequence). CDR3 length: 14 amino acids. For the CDR3, the DNA is TGTGCCAGCAGTTCACCCCTTACTAACACTGAAGCTTTCTTT. It encodes CASSSPLTNTEAFF.

The chain combines TRBV5-5 with TRBJ1-2; 9 bases fit TRBD1. V trimming: 3 bases; J trimming: 1 base; junction bases outside the gene matches: 7. Germline CDR1 is SGHKS and CDR2 is YYEKEE (reference sequence). The CDR3 length is 16 residues. The CDR3 sequence is CASSSTPGQGNYGYTF. CDR3 DNA: TGTGCCAGCAGCTCGACCCCGGGACAGGGTAACTATGGCTACACCTTC. Using reference TRBV5-5 and TRBJ1-2 for the parts outside the CDR3, the full variable domain is DAGVTQSPTHLIKTRGQQVTLRCSPISGHKSVSWYQQVLGQGPQFIFQYYEKEERGRGNFPDRFSARQFPNYSSELNVNALLLGDSALYLCASSSTPGQGNYGYTFGSGTRLTVV.

The chain carries TRBV6-5 and TRBJ1-6, with unresolved D. CDR1 is MNHEY, CDR2 SVGAGI, per germline. The CDR3 extends over 14 amino acids. The V gene lost 8 bases and the J gene lost 5 bases, with 13 bases spanning the gap. The CDR3 nucleotides are TGTGCCAGCCGGAAGACTTTCCATAATTCACCCCTCCACTTT. This encodes CASRKTFHNSPLHF.

This chain uses TRBV6-5 with TRBJ1-1; perhaps TRBD1 as D (6 bases). Trimming removed 7 bases from V and 4 bases from J, with 19 bases in between. The CDR3 sequence is 15 residues long. Germline V gives CDR1 MNHEY, CDR2 SVGAGI. The CDR3 loop is CASKSLTRGVTEAFF. As DNA, the CDR3 is TGTGCCAGCAAGTCACTTACCAGGGGAGTCACTGAAGCTTTCTTT.